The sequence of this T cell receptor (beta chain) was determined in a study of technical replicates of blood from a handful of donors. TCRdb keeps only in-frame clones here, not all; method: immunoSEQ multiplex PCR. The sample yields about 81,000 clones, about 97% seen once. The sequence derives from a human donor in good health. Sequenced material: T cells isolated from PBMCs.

In nucleotides, the CDR3 is TGTGCCAGCATCCTACCCGGGGACTATGGCTACACCTTC. This codes for CASILPGDYGYTF. V gene TRBV6-5 combines with J gene TRBJ1-2; D is unclear. This CDR3 spans 13 amino acids. V lost 7 bases, J lost 3 bases, and 12 bases lay in between. Germline V gives CDR1 MNHEY, CDR2 SVGAGI.